This entry is about one T cell receptor beta chain. The antigen it recognizes is unknown. Per-nucleotide qualities are absent, and no much larger clonotype sits a single base away. The sample originates from a study of blood T cell repertoires in COVID-19 (dated by TCRdb to the early 2020s). As for the study more broadly: The collaborator samples originated in the United States, Italy and Spain and spanned the acute and convalescent phases of COVID-19. Samples were obtained from the ongoing ImmuneRACE study (first 160 participants) and from 950 to 1,500 subjects provided by 6 global collaborators. The repertoires were released in a freely available public database intended as a resource for research on the immune response to SARS-CoV-2. The sample metadata nearly always contained a de-identified subject ID, COVID-19 status, age in years and sex. Subjects who had been exposed to COVID-19, were actively infected with it, or had recovered from it provided the deeply sampled blood TCRbeta repertoires that made up the dataset. HLA class I and class II types, where available, came from metadata supplied by the sample provider rather than from assay-based typing. The material from the prospective study consisted of cDNA or gDNA derived from T cells, B-cell-depleted T cells, or PBMCs. Findings and caveats that apply to the study as a whole: How much clinical and demographic metadata was included differed by source and by participant, and the metadata was provided uncurated.

The immunoSEQ Assay, a bias-controlled multiplex PCR, was used to amplify TCRbeta CDR3 regions from genomic DNA. Per the authors' processing: The number of nucleated cells in each sample was estimated from the amplification of reference gene primers within the assay. Sequence reads were collapsed and filtered to measure the absolute abundance of every unique TCRbeta CDR3 rearrangement. For each sample, productive Simpson clonality was calculated as the square root of Simpson's diversity index across productive rearrangements. Held by TCRdb, this immuneACCESS table contains in-frame sequences only and omits some clones. Under half of the omission traces to an unresolved V gene where checked; the cause of the rest is unknown. That table gives V, J and clone size, and the DNA gave D and trimming. A total of around 100,000 clones appear in this sample, 81% of them only once. Roughly 4.8% of the sample is in the top ten clones.

One collaborating source in Seattle enrolled patients during active infection and followed them longitudinally through the course of disease. The collaborating institutions used their own protocols to collect whole blood in K2EDTA tubes. For TCRbeta analysis, collaborators shipped samples in one of three forms: frozen whole blood, isolated PBMCs, or DNA extracted from either of those sample types. This TCR came from a man older than 75 with COVID-19, enrolled during active disease. Source material: peripheral blood.

The sequence in DNA is TGTGCCAGCAGCTTGTTCGCAGGCGGACTGGCCTACGAGCAGTACTTC. It translates as CASSLFAGGLAYEQYF. This sequence uses TRBV5-4 and TRBJ2-7; a weak D assignment points to TRBD2 (5 bases agree). The CDR3 goes from the cysteine to the phenylalanine over 16 residues. Only CDR3 DNA is held: 48 bases, read in frame from base 1. CDR1 and CDR2 are drawn from the germline V gene (reference sequence): SGHNT, YYREEE. V and J are truncated by 1 base and 2 bases respectively, leaving an intervening sequence of 16 bases.